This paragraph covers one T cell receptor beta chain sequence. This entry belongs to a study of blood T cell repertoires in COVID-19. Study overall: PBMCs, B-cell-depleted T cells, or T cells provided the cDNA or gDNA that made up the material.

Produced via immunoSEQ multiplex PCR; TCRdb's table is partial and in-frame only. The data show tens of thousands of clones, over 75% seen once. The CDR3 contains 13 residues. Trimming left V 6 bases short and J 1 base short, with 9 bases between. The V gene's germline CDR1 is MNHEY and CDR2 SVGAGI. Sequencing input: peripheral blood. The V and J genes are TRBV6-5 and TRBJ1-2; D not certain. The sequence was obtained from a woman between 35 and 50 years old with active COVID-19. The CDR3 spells CASRLGHNYGYTF. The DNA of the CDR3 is TGTGCCAGCAGATTGGGCCATAACTATGGCTACACCTTC.